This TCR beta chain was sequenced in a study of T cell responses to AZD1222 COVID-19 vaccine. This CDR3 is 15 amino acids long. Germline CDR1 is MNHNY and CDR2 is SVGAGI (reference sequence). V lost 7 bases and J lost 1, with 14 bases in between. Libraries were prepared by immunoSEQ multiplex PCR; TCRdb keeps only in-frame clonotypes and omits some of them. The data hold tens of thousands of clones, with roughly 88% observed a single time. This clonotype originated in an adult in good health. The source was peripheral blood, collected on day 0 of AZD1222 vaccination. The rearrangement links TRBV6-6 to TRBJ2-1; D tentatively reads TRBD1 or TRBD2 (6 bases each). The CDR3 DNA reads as TGTGCCAGCACCCCAAGGGGGGCGTCCTACAATGAGCAGTTCTTC. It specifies CASTPRGASYNEQFF.